The 23 T cell receptor beta chains presented below share a single source sample, sequenced in a study of control samples from healthy donors and cancer patients. The method was immunoSEQ multiplex PCR; TCRdb's version includes in-frame clones alone and lacks a portion of them. The repertoire has 90,000 to 130,000 clones, 70% to 90% of them found once; the top ten carry 3.5% to 4%. The sample was PBMCs. The receptors originated from a woman aged 55-70 years with lung cancer.

This clone came up once. The rearrangement joins TRBV6-5 to TRBJ2-7; D is perhaps TRBD1 (6 bases). The length of the CDR3 is 16 residues. The germline gives CDR1 MNHEY, CDR2 SVGAGI. V gave up 2 bases and J gave up 1 base, with 15 bases separating them. The chain's CDR3 is CASSYARVGGSYEQYF. CDR3 DNA sequence: TGTGCCAGCAGTTACGCCCGGGTAGGGGGTTCCTACGAGCAGTACTTC.

This clone turned up a few times. The rearrangement joins TRBV7-2 to TRBJ1-2; D unclear. In germline, CDR1 is SGHTA, CDR2 FQGNSA. The CDR3 has 13 residues. V lost 5 bases and J 2 bases, leaving 9 bases between the germline ends. CDR3 nucleotide sequence: TGTGCCAGCAGCCCGGACGCAAACTATGGCTACACCTTC. Translated, it gives CASSPDANYGYTF.

This rearrangement joins TRBV7-2 to TRBJ2-1, with 8 nucleotides matching TRBD2. The J segment lost 10 bases and the V segment lost 5 bases, leaving 10 bases of the junction unmatched. Germline V gene lookup returns CDR1 SGHTA and CDR2 FQGNSA. This CDR3 is 14 amino acids long. The CDR3 is CASSPPRVAGEQFF. CDR3 in DNA: TGTGCCAGCAGCCCCCCCCGAGTAGCGGGGGAGCAGTTCTTC. Using reference TRBV7-2 and TRBJ2-1 for the parts outside the CDR3, the full variable domain is GAGVSQSPSNKVTEKGKDVELRCDPISGHTALYWYRQSLGQGLEFLIYFQGNSAPDKSGLPSDRFSAERTGGSVSTLTIQRTQQEDSAVYLCASSPPRVAGEQFFGPGTRLTVL.

The chain combines TRBV11-2 with TRBJ1-4, with D tentatively TRBD1 (6 bases). The CDR3 covers 14 residues. Germline loops: CDR1 SGHAT, CDR2 FQNNGV. V was cut by 5 bases and J by 7 bases, with 14 bases left in between. As DNA, the CDR3 is TGTGCCAGCAGCCCAACGAACAGGGCTGAAAAACTGTTTTTT. Protein sequence: CASSPTNRAEKLFF. Supplemented by reference TRBV11-2 and TRBJ1-4, the full variable domain reads EAGVAQSPRYKIIEKRQSVAFWCNPISGHATLYWYQQILGQGPKLLIQFQNNGVVDDSQLPKDRFSAERLKGVDSTLKIQPAKLEDSAVYLCASSPTNRAEKLFFGSGTQLSVL.

The chain recombines TRBV3-1 (or the pseudogene TRBV3-2) with TRBJ1-1; D call uncertain. V was trimmed by 1 base and J by 2 bases, leaving 8 bases between them. This CDR3 has 14 residues. The germline gives CDR1 LGHDT, CDR2 YNNKEL (reference sequence). CDR3 nucleotides: TGTGCCAGCAGCCAAGGAGACGTTAACACTGAAGCTTTCTTT. This encodes CASSQGDVNTEAFF.

The chain carries TRBV6-6 and TRBJ2-3; D gene ambiguous. The germline V and J ends were trimmed by 0 bases and 2 bases, with 12 bases remaining between them. There are 16 residues in the CDR3. Germline V gives CDR1 MNHNY, CDR2 SVGAGI (reference sequence). CDR3 sequence (DNA): TGTGCCAGCAGTTACTCGATACTATCCACCACAGATACGCAGTATTTT. The encoded protein is CASSYSILSTTDTQYF.

The chain couples TRBV5-1 to TRBJ2-3, with D perhaps TRBD1 or TRBD2 (5 bases each). Germline CDR1 and CDR2: SGHRS and YFSETQ. V gave up 3 bases and J gave up 0 bases, with 11 bases separating them. The CDR3 loop spans 15 amino acids. The CDR3 DNA sequence: TGCGCCAGCAGCTACGGGACCCCTAGCACAGATACGCAGTATTTT. Protein sequence: CASSYGTPSTDTQYF. Looking up the rest from reference TRBV5-1 and TRBJ2-3 gives the full variable domain: KAGVTQTPRYLIKTRGQQVTLSCSPISGHRSVSWYQQTPGQGLQFLFEYFSETQRNKGNFPGRFSGRQFSNSRSEMNVSTLELGDSALYLCASSYGTPSTDTQYFGPGTRLTVL.

The chain is built from TRBV9 and TRBJ2-3; D unresolved. Germline assignment: CDR1 SGDLS and CDR2 YYNGEE. V was clipped by 4 bases and J by 4 bases, with 7 bases between them. The CDR3 is made up of 12 amino acids. The CDR3 is CASSPPADTQYF. The DNA for the CDR3 is TGTGCCAGCAGCCCACCCGCAGATACGCAGTATTTT.

The J gene is TRBJ1-1, the V gene TRBV5-1; D gene ambiguous. The CDR3 covers 15 residues. Deletions cut 0 bases from V and 8 bases from J, with 17 bases between. The V gene's germline CDR1 is SGHRS and CDR2 YFSETQ. CDR3 region: CASSLASGAFSEAFF. DNA of the CDR3: TGCGCCAGCAGCTTGGCCTCGGGCGCTTTCTCCGAAGCTTTCTTT. Supplemented by reference TRBV5-1 and TRBJ1-1, the full variable domain reads KAGVTQTPRYLIKTRGQQVTLSCSPISGHRSVSWYQQTPGQGLQFLFEYFSETQRNKGNFPGRFSGRQFSNSRSEMNVSTLELGDSALYLCASSLASGAFSEAFFGQGTRLTVV.

The chain joins TRBV7-9 to TRBJ1-2, with D unresolved. The CDR3 contains 16 residues. CDR1 and CDR2 from the germline V gene are SEHNR and FQNEAQ (reference sequence). Trimming removed 2 bases from V and 3 bases from J, with 16 bases in between. CDR3 in DNA: TGTGCCAGCAGCTTACTTCCGATGGACGCCTACTATGGCTACACCTTC. It is translated as CASSLLPMDAYYGYTF.

This CDR3 is CAWSQGYGELFF. CDR3 in DNA: TGTGCCTGGAGTCAAGGGTACGGGGAGCTGTTTTTT. The chain employs TRBV30 and TRBJ2-2; D gene uncertain. CDR1 and CDR2 from the germline V gene are GTSNPN and SVGIG (reference sequence). The CDR3 consists of 12 residues. Trimming shortened V by 2 bases and J by 7 bases, and 8 bases separated the two germline ends.

The CDR3 region is CASSLDLRSSSYNEQFF. The CDR3 coding sequence is TGTGCCAGCAGCTTAGATCTACGTTCGAGCTCCTACAATGAGCAGTTCTTC. This rearrangement joins TRBV11-3 to TRBJ2-1, with D unclear. There are 17 residues in the CDR3. Germline CDR1 and CDR2: SGHNT and YENEEA. V was shortened by 0 bases and J by 0 bases, with 12 bases between the two germline ends. Looking up the rest from reference TRBV11-3 and TRBJ2-1 gives the full variable domain: EAGVVQSPRYKIIEKKQPVAFWCNPISGHNTLYWYLQNLGQGPELLIRYENEEAVDDSQLPKDRFSAERLKGVDSTLKIQPAELGDSAVYLCASSLDLRSSSYNEQFFGPGTRLTVL.

This clone was found a few times. Other nucleotide sequences in the sample specify the same CDR3. The chain recombines TRBV11-2 with TRBJ2-2; possibly TRBD1 or TRBD2 for D (5 bases each). Germline CDR1 reads SGHAT; CDR2 reads FQNNGV. Deletions cut 4 bases from V and 5 bases from J, with 14 bases between. The CDR3 totals 15 residues. CDR3 amino acids: CASSSSRGRTGELFF. The CDR3 nucleotides read TGTGCCAGCAGCTCCAGCCGGGGCCGGACCGGGGAGCTGTTTTTT.

The gene calls are TRBV5-8 and TRBJ2-2; the D is unclear. Germline CDR1 is SGHTS and CDR2 is YDEGEE. This CDR3 contains 13 residues. V was cut by 2 bases and J by 4 bases, with 6 bases left in between. CDR3 sequence reads: CASSFGITGELFF. In nucleotides, the CDR3 is TGTGCCAGCAGCTTTGGGATCACCGGGGAGCTGTTTTTT.

The rearrangement uses TRBV7-9 and TRBJ2-1; TRBD2 might be the D (5 bases). With 0 bases removed from V and 0 bases from J, the gap between germline ends came to 6 bases. This CDR3 contains 15 residues. Germline V gene lookup returns CDR1 SEHNR and CDR2 FQNEAQ (reference sequence). As DNA, the CDR3 is TGTGCCAGCAGCTTAGCTAGCGTCTCCTACAATGAGCAGTTCTTC. Amino acid sequence: CASSLASVSYNEQFF.

The chain recombines TRBV4-2 with TRBJ1-2; TRBD1 matches 7 bases. The CDR3 covers 14 residues. The germline gives CDR1 LGHNA, CDR2 YNFKEQ. V gave up 3 bases and J gave up 6 bases; unmatched junction bases: 7. CDR3 in amino acids: CASSQTTGTDGYTF. The CDR3 coding sequence is TGTGCCAGCAGCCAGACGACAGGGACGGATGGCTACACCTTC.

The genes are TRBV25-1 and TRBJ1-2, with a weak D call TRBD1 (6 bases). The CDR3 is 16 residues long. The V end lost 5 bases, the J end lost 2 bases, and 18 bases lay between the germline ends. Germline CDR1 and CDR2: MGHDK and SYGVNS. CDR3: CASSTFVGGTNYGYTF. The CDR3 DNA sequence: TGTGCCAGCAGTACTTTCGTGGGGGGGACAAACTATGGCTACACCTTC.

V usage is TRBV21-1 and J usage is TRBJ2-7; the D call TRBD2 from the table was never checked on the DNA. TRBV21-1 is flagged as a pseudogene. This CDR3 comprises 13 residues. The CDR3: CASSGADYYEQYF. In DNA form, the CDR3 reads TGTGCCAGCAGCGGAGCGGATTACTACGAGCAGTACTTC.

The chain couples TRBV7-9 to TRBJ2-7, with TRBD2 as a possible D gene (5 bases). The CDR3 is 9 amino acids. V dropped 11 bases and J dropped 3 bases, with 5 bases sitting between them. From germline, CDR1 is SEHNR and CDR2 FQNEAQ (reference sequence). CDR3 coding DNA: TGTGCCGGAGGCTACGAGCAGTACTTC. Translation: CAGGYEQYF.

The chain uses TRBV6-5 and TRBJ1-2; possibly TRBD1 for D (5 bases). CDR3 length equals 12 residues. Trimming pared 5 bases from V and 8 bases from J, leaving 12 bases between. Germline V gene lookup returns CDR1 MNHEY and CDR2 SVGAGI. CDR3 loop: CASSRIRDGYTF. The DNA for the CDR3 is TGTGCCAGCAGTCGGATTAGGGACGGCTACACCTTC.

This chain connects TRBV6-4 to TRBJ2-2; 7 positions match TRBD2. CDR1 MRHNA and CDR2 SNTAGT come from the germline V gene. Unmatched junction bases numbered 5, after V lost 5 bases and J lost 5 bases. The CDR3 contains 14 residues. CDR3 protein: CASSRLADTGELFF. Here the CDR3 DNA reads TGTGCCAGCAGTAGGCTAGCGGATACCGGGGAGCTGTTTTTT.

The DNA of the CDR3 is TGTGCCAGCAGTCCCGGGGTGGGGGTGCAAGAGCAGTACTTC. Its translation: CASSPGVGVQEQYF. The chain has TRBV7-9 and TRBJ2-7; D could derive from TRBD1 or TRBD2 (5 bases each). The germline V gene has CDR1 SEHNR and CDR2 FQNEAQ (reference sequence). The CDR3 has 14 amino acids. V was trimmed by 6 bases and J by 7 bases, leaving 19 bases between them.

The CDR3 nucleotides read TGTGCCAGCATTTTATCAGAGAATAGCAATCAGCCCCAGCATTTT. Its translation: CASILSENSNQPQHF. The chain couples TRBV2 to TRBJ1-5; D unclear. Looked up from germline, CDR1 is SNHLY and CDR2 is FYNNEI. Between the trimmed V and J ends, which lost 7 bases and 0 bases, there was a span of 13 bases. This CDR3 spans 15 amino acids.